This TCR beta chain was recovered during a study of shared clonotypes between healthy human individuals (dated by TCRdb to 2020 to 2022). Broadly, across the study: The cohort comprised a couple of women and a few men aged 18 to 49 years. For each donor, CD4 naive and CD4 memory were each given three plates, CD8 naive was given two plates, and CD8 memory was given one plate. To estimate repertoire size and how much clonotypes are shared between individuals, the study performed deep sequencing of blood TCR repertoires from 4 to 6 healthy adults. Libraries were prepared and TCR repertoires were sequenced by different laboratories using diverse techniques, in order to increase sequencing depth and limit assay-specific biases. Leukapheresis yielded between about 0.8 and 8.9 billion PBMCs per donor.

Using the deep immunoSEQ assay, multiplex PCR amplified TCR CDR3 regions from genomic DNA. Extracted genomic DNA from each cell subset was distributed evenly across all wells of several immunoSEQ 96-well plates, and each plate was treated as a replicate. Each replicate PCR for sorted subsets received approximately 200 ng genomic DNA, equal to roughly 33,000 T cell genomes. Purified libraries were quantified with a Qubit 3.0 fluorometer, sized on a Bioanalyzer 2100, and re-quantified with the KAPA Library Quantification kit. Every immunoSEQ 96-well plate was sequenced on a separate single-read 150-cycle Illumina NextSeq 550 flow cell. As for how the authors treated the data: Because the immunoSEQ output included only junctional sequences and no quality scores, the filtering could not be the same as the filtering used for full-length reads. Sequences were annotated with PyIR, a Python wrapper for IgBLAST v1.9, using IMGT germline references to assign V/J genes and CDR3. Reads were filtered out if the reads had weak V/J assignments (E-value above 1e-6), no CDR3, stop codons, out-of-frame junctions, or ambiguous translated residues. A V3J clonotype was defined by an identical inferred V gene, J gene, and CDR3 amino acid sequence. To compute the percentage overlap between repertoires, the number of shared unique clonotypes was divided by the size of the smaller repertoire. Three approaches were used to assess repertoire richness: RTK rarefaction, the Chao1 estimator, and Recon v2.1 estimates of unobserved clonotypes. OLGA was used to compute generation probabilities for all TCRbeta clonotypes that the gDNA method yielded from a handful of donors. Held by TCRdb, this immuneACCESS table contains in-frame sequences only and omits some clones. Under half of the omission traces to an unresolved V gene where checked; the cause of the rest is unknown. That table gives V, J and clone size, and the DNA gave D and trimming. A total of hundreds of thousands of clones appear in this sample, roughly 96% of them only once. Around 0.1% of the sample lies in the top ten.

The paper as a whole reports these results and caveats: Larger estimated clonotype richness was generally found for naive subsets than for memory subsets. Sampling was limited to blood, and TCR repertoires in tissue likely differ from TCR repertoires in blood. The genetic and exposure-history diversity represented was limited by the small number of donors. Pairwise subsampling indicated that sequencing depth was expected to affect the degree of clonotype sharing among donors. Even with the large sequencing depth, rarefaction of the sorted-subset datasets indicated that sequencing was incomplete. Across a few donors, around 5% of naive CD4, approximately 3.6% of naive CD8, under 2.5% of memory CD4, and about 0.4% of memory CD8 clonotypes were shared. Higher generation probabilities were observed for clonotypes shared by all four sorted-subset donors than for non-shared clonotypes.

CD8 naive samples were obtained by positive selection for CCR7 among CD45RO-negative cells, yielding a CD45RA+CCR7+ population from which TemRA cells were excluded. The donors were healthy, HIV-negative adults with no recently reported acute infections or vaccinations. All donors were Caucasian adults living in Nashville, Tennessee, USA. After blood collection by leukapheresis, PBMCs were isolated using Ficoll-Histopaque density gradient centrifugation and then cryopreserved in the vapor phase of liquid nitrogen. Analytical flow cytometry was used to check the purity and quantity of each magnetically sorted T cell population. Each sorted fraction had its genomic DNA isolated and then quantified by UV absorbance on a Nanodrop 2000c. About this clone itself: Its antigen has not been determined. No clone much larger than this one lies a single base away; base qualities are absent.

The receptor was derived from a woman aged 25 to 39 in good health. The sequencing sample was made of naive CD8+ T cells sorted from blood. This specimen's cell subset or site label, per the study, means: CD45RA+CCR7+.

The DNA sequence is as follows: TGTGCCAGCAGATCGGGACCCAGGGAAAAACTGTTTTTT. This translates into CASRSGPREKLFF. The sequence links TRBV6-1 to TRBJ1-4; perhaps TRBD1 is the D gene, with 5 bases matching. Its CDR3 holds 13 amino acids, cysteine through phenylalanine. CDR3 DNA only is kept here, 39 bases in frame from base 1. According to the germline V gene, CDR1 reads MNHNS and CDR2 reads SASEGT. V gives up 6 bases and J gives up 8 bases, and the segment between their germline ends measures 13 bases.